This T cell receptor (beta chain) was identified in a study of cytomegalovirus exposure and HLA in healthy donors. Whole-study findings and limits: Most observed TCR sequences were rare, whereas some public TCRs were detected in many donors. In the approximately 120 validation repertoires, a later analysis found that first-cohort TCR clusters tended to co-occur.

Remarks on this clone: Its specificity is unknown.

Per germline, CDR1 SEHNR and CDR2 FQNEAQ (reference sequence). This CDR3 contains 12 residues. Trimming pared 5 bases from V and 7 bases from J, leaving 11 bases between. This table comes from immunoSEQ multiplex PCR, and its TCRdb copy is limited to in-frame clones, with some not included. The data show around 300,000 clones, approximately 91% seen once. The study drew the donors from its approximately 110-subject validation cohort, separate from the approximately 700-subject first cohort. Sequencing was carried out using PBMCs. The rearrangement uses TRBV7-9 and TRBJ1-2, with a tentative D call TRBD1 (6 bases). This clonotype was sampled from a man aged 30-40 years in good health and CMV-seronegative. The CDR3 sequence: CASSATGFGYTF. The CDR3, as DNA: TGTGCCAGCAGCGCAACAGGGTTTGGCTACACCTTC.